This T cell receptor beta chain is from a study of blood T cell repertoires in COVID-19. Authors' data handling: Amplified reference gene primers provided the basis for estimating nucleated cell counts. Sequencing used immunoSEQ multiplex PCR; TCRdb keeps in-frame clones, though not all of them. Clone size and the V and J calls come from that table; the DNA yielded D and trimming. The table includes over 250,000 clones, 89% detected once. The junction had 1 base not matched to a gene; V was cut back by 1 base and J by 2 bases. CDR1 and CDR2 from the germline V gene are MGHRA and YSYEKL. The CDR3 spans 14 residues. Cohorts were determined from participant-reported clinical history.

This TCR was recovered from an older woman who had recovered from COVID-19. The chain has TRBV4-1 and TRBJ1-2, with 7 bases aligning to TRBD1. Sequencing was performed on PBMCs or T cells enriched from blood (not recorded which). DNA for the CDR3: TGCGCCAGCAGCCAAGCGGACAGGAACTATGGCTACACCTTC. This encodes CASSQADRNYGYTF.